The 8 T cell receptor beta chains in this list originate from one sample, sequenced in a study of T cells in women clearing cervical HPV infection (dated by TCRdb to about 2018). The protocol used for the library was the immunoSEQ multiplex PCR assay. The source is immuneACCESS, and TCRdb retained only in-frame sequences with V and J called. Part of the clones is not carried over; for the studies checked, unresolved V genes explain less than half of this, and the remainder is unexplained. The sample's table covers approximately 20,000 clones. About 3% of the sample rests with the top ten. Sequencing used blood buffy coat. Receptors originate from a woman aged 18 to 75 with a cervical HPV16 infection that either progressed to CIN3+ or cleared (not recorded which).

Concerning this clone: The CDR3 end is not reached by the read, which stops 3 residues before it; the germline J gene fills it in. This chain links TRBV11-3 with TRBJ2-1; 7 positions match TRBD2. Germline loops: CDR1 SGHNT, CDR2 YENEEA. The CDR3 has 14 residues. Trimming removed 3 bases from V and 5 bases from J; junction bases left unmatched: 4. The CDR3 bases that were read are TGTGCCAGCAGCTTGCGCGGGGGAAACAATGAG. It specifies CASSLRGGNNE. The complete CDR3 protein is CASSLRGGNNEQFF.

For this clone: The read gets to within 3 residues of the CDR3 end, and the germline J gene fills in the rest. The chain uses TRBV18 and TRBJ1-3, with TRBD1 matching 10 bases. Per germline, CDR1 KGHSH and CDR2 LQKENI. Trimming removed 6 bases from V and 0 bases from J; junction bases left unmatched: 8. The CDR3 extends over 17 amino acids. This chain's CDR3 is CASSQTGTGVSGNTIYF. The sequenced part of the CDR3 DNA is TGTGCCAGCTCTCAGACCGGGACAGGGGTCTCTGGAAACACC. The full variable domain, its missing parts supplied by reference TRBV18 and TRBJ1-3, is NAGVMQNPRHLVRRRGQEARLRCSPMKGHSHVYWYRQLPEEGLKFMVYLQKENIIDESGMPKERFSAEFPKEGPSILRIQQVVRGDSAAYFCASSQTGTGVSGNTIYFGEGSWLTVV.

Of note for this clone: Coverage ceases 3 residues before the CDR3 finishes, and the germline J gene fills in the end. The V gene is TRBV2, the J gene TRBJ1-5; D remains ambiguous. Deletions cut 3 bases from V and 5 bases from J, with 5 bases between. CDR3 length: 12 residues. CDR1 and CDR2 (germline): SNHLY, FYNNEI. This CDR3 reads CASSDRDQPQHF. The part of the CDR3 DNA that was read is TGTGCCAGCAGTGATAGGGATCAGCCC.

As regards this clone: The CDR3 is cut off 3 residues early in the read; its end comes from the germline J gene. This same CDR3 is encoded by further DNA sequences in the sample. The gene calls are TRBV7-2 and TRBJ1-6, with D perhaps matching TRBD1 (5 bases). Germline values: CDR1 SGHTA, CDR2 FQGNSA. The CDR3 is made up of 13 amino acids. V lost 5 bases and J 7 bases, leaving 9 bases between the germline ends. The DNA read from the CDR3 is TGTGCCAGCAGCCTACGACAGAATTCACCC. Protein: CASSLRQNSP. The whole CDR3 is CASSLRQNSPLHF.

To note about this clone: The read ends 3 residues early relative to the CDR3; the germline J gene fills the gap. V gene TRBV20-1 combines with J gene TRBJ2-7; TRBD2 is a possible D gene (5 bases). The CDR3 totals 15 residues. V was trimmed by 5 bases and J by 2 bases, leaving 19 bases between them. Germline V gene data show CDR1 as DFQATT and CDR2 as SNEGSKA (reference sequence). The chain's CDR3 is CSAHSGLAKTYEQYF. CDR3 DNA (partial): TGCAGTGCTCACAGCGGATTAGCAAAAACCTACGAG.

Comments on this clone: The read is 3 residues too short to cover the CDR3 end, so that end is filled in from the germline J gene. This chain uses TRBV5-4 with TRBJ2-2; possible D gene TRBD2, 6 bases. The CDR3 is made up of 16 amino acids. From germline, CDR1 is SGHNT and CDR2 YYREEE (reference sequence). V lost 5 bases and J lost 2, with 16 bases in between. The CDR3 sequence is CASSSYRDFNTGELFF. The sequenced part of the CDR3 DNA is TGTGCCAGCAGTTCTTACCGGGACTTTAACACCGGGGAG. Full variable domain (remainder filled in from reference TRBV5-4 and TRBJ2-2): ETGVTQSPTHLIKTRGQQVTLRCSSQSGHNTVSWYQQALGQGPQFIFQYYREEENGRGNFPPRFSGLQFPNYSSELNVNALELDDSALYLCASSSYRDFNTGELFFGEGSRLTVL.

A remark on this clone: The junction shows a germline mismatch at one end, possibly a read error. The read terminates 3 residues ahead of where the CDR3 ends, so the germline J gene completes it. V and J are TRBV5-1 and TRBJ1-6; TRBD1 agrees at 9 bases. The CDR3 length is 14 residues. The germline gives CDR1 SGHRS, CDR2 YFSETQ. CDR3 loop: CASSYGQGNSSLHF. The CDR3 bases that were read are TGCGCCAGCAGCTACGGACAGGGGAATTCATCC. The complete variable domain, with remaining parts taken from reference TRBV5-1 and TRBJ1-6, reads KAGVTQTPRYLIKTRGQQVTLSCSPISGHRSVSWYQQTPGQGLQFLFEYFSETQRNKGNFPGRFSGRQFSNSRSEMNVSTLELGDSALYLCASSYGQGNSSLHFGNGTRLTVT.

On this clone itself: Sequencing ends 3 residues short of the CDR3 end; the germline J gene provides the rest. The chain links TRBV7-9 to TRBJ1-1; D remains unclear. The CDR3 has 14 amino acids. V was clipped by 5 bases and J by 1 base, with 11 bases between them. CDR1 and CDR2 (germline): SEHNR, FQNEAQ (reference sequence). CDR3 region: CASSTQSGNTEAFF. Incomplete CDR3 DNA: TGTGCCAGCAGCACCCAGTCAGGGAACACTGAA.